Each of the 29 T cell receptor beta chains below was sequenced from the same sample in a study of shared clonotypes between healthy human individuals. Measured with immunoSEQ multiplex PCR; TCRdb has only the in-frame clones, and not every one. The table shows millions of clones, with more than 90% occurring only once. The specimen was naive CD4+ T cells sorted from blood. Indicated subset: CD45RA+ positively selected. Receptor source: a young man in good health.

The chain joins TRBV21-1 to TRBJ2-5. TRBV21-1 is a known pseudogene. This CDR3 has 16 amino acids. CDR3 sequence reads: CASSTPQLIGVGTQYF. The CDR3 coding sequence is TGTGCCAGCAGCACCCCACAACTCATAGGCGTTGGGACCCAGTACTTC.

On this clone itself: Germline and junction disagree at one end, which may indicate a read error. The chain couples TRBV6-6 to TRBJ2-4, with a weak D call TRBD1 (6 bases). This CDR3 is 11 amino acids long. CDR1 is MNHNY, CDR2 SVGAGI, per germline (reference sequence). CDR3 in amino acids: CASSYKGGLFF. DNA for the CDR3: TGTGCCAGCAGTTACAAAGGGGGTTTGTTCTTC.

This chain connects TRBV4-2 to TRBJ1-3; TRBD1 agrees at 7 bases. The germline CDR1 and CDR2 sequences are LGHNA and YNFKEQ. The ends lost 0 bases at V and 1 base at J; junction bases unmatched: 12. CDR3 size: 19 residues. The CDR3 nucleotides are TGTGCCAGCAGCCAAGAAGTGAGACAGGGAGTGAGGTCTGGAAACACCATATATTTT. It translates to CASSQEVRQGVRSGNTIYF.

This chain links TRBV9 with TRBJ2-2, with 8 bases aligning to TRBD2. The V segment lost 4 bases and the J segment 7 bases; nucleotides outside the gene matches: 9. Per germline, CDR1 SGDLS and CDR2 YYNGEE. CDR3 length: 15 amino acids. CDR3 in amino acids: CASSSEGLVVGELFF. As DNA, the CDR3 is TGTGCCAGCAGCTCTGAGGGACTAGTAGTCGGGGAGCTGTTTTTT.

The chain employs TRBV18 and TRBJ2-5; D remains unclear. Germline values: CDR1 KGHSH, CDR2 LQKENI. The CDR3 spans 15 residues. The V end lost 8 bases, the J end lost 1 base, and 17 bases lay between the germline ends. In DNA form, the CDR3 reads TGTGCCAGCCAAAAGTCCGTCTACCCCCAAGAGACCCAGTACTTC. It translates to CASQKSVYPQETQYF.

The genes are TRBV11-2 and TRBJ2-7; 10 bases align to TRBD1. CDR1 and CDR2 (germline): SGHAT, FQNNGV. This CDR3 comprises 19 residues. The trim removed 4 bases at V and 2 bases at J, leaving 17 bases unmatched. The CDR3 region is CASSSFSFSGTGDPYEQYF. CDR3 DNA: TGTGCCAGCAGCTCCTTTTCCTTCTCCGGGACAGGGGACCCCTACGAGCAGTACTTC.

Points on this clone: The same CDR3 also results from other DNA sequences found in this sample. The J gene is TRBJ1-2, the V gene TRBV5-1; D is undetermined. V lost 2 bases to trimming and J lost 2 bases, with 7 bases between them. The CDR3 is 13 amino acids. The germline V gene encodes CDR1 SGHRS and CDR2 YFSETQ. The CDR3 DNA sequence: TGCGCCAGCAGCTTACCCGGAAACTATGGCTACACCTTC. It specifies CASSLPGNYGYTF.

The V call is TRBV27, the J call TRBJ2-4, with TRBD2 identical over 9 bases. Trimming at V came to 5 bases and at J to 0 bases, leaving 14 bases not matched to a gene. This CDR3 is built from 19 residues. Germline CDR1 is MNHEY and CDR2 is SMNVEV (reference sequence). CDR3 coding DNA: TGTGCCAGCAGTCCTCTGGGGCTAGCGGGACCGCAAGCCAAAAACATTCAGTACTTC. It is translated as CASSPLGLAGPQAKNIQYF.

The chain uses TRBV12-5 and TRBJ1-2, with 9 positions matching TRBD1. This CDR3 spans 15 amino acids. The germline V gene has CDR1 LGHNT and CDR2 FRNRAP. V was pared by 2 bases and J by 8 bases, with 9 bases of the junction left unmatched. CDR3 nucleotide sequence: TGTGCTAGTGGTTTGAGGGACAGGGAGGGCGGGGGCTACACCTTC. Translated: CASGLRDREGGGYTF.

The CDR3: CASSLVGNSGNTIYF. The CDR3 bases are TGTGCCAGCAGCTTGGTCGGCAACTCTGGAAACACCATATATTTT. The chain uses TRBV5-4 and TRBJ1-3; D remains ambiguous. The CDR3 sequence is 15 residues long. The V end was cut by 0 bases, the J end by 0 bases, with 7 bases between. Germline values: CDR1 SGHNT, CDR2 YYREEE (reference sequence).

V usage is TRBV13 and J usage is TRBJ1-1; D call uncertain. The V end lost 1 base, the J end lost 1 base, and 7 bases lay between the germline ends. Germline assignment: CDR1 PRHDT and CDR2 FYEKMQ (reference sequence). CDR3 length: 14 amino acids. The CDR3 loop is CASSLAKKNTEAFF. The CDR3 DNA is TGTGCCAGCAGCTTAGCCAAGAAGAACACTGAAGCTTTCTTT.

In DNA form, the CDR3 reads TGCGCCAGCAGCCAGATAGCGGGGCTCCGGGAGCTGTTTTTT. This sequence encodes CASSQIAGLRELFF. The chain employs TRBV4-1 and TRBJ2-2; 8 bases line up with TRBD2. Germline values: CDR1 MGHRA, CDR2 YSYEKL. V lost 3 bases and J lost 9; bases outside the gene matches: 6. CDR3 length: 14 residues.

The rearrangement links TRBV6-5 to TRBJ1-1, with D unresolved. The CDR3 is made up of 13 amino acids. Trimming took off 5 bases at V and 0 bases at J, with 7 bases between the two ends. Germline assignment: CDR1 MNHEY and CDR2 SVGAGI. The CDR3 here is CASSQHLNTEAFF. The CDR3 DNA is TGTGCCAGCAGTCAACATCTGAACACTGAAGCTTTCTTT.

V and J are TRBV5-1 and TRBJ1-1; D is undetermined. From germline, CDR1 is SGHRS and CDR2 YFSETQ. V dropped 0 bases and J dropped 6 bases, with 18 bases sitting between them. This CDR3 comprises 16 residues. The DNA for the CDR3 is TGCGCCAGCAGCTTGGGTCCCTCGCCAGGCCAGGCTGAAGCTTTCTTT. As protein: CASSLGPSPGQAEAFF.

Comments on this clone: Other DNA variants within this sample encode the same CDR3. V is TRBV29-1 and J is TRBJ1-1, with D possibly TRBD1 on 5 matching bases. The germline CDR1 and CDR2 sequences are SQVTM and ANQGSEA. Trimming removed 4 bases from V and 2 bases from J, with 8 bases in between. The CDR3 contains 12 residues. In nucleotides, the CDR3 is TGCAGCGTTGCTGGGGCCAACACTGAAGCTTTCTTT. It is translated as CSVAGANTEAFF.

V is TRBV9 and J is TRBJ2-1; 9 bases are a match to TRBD2. Trimming removed 0 bases from V and 3 bases from J; junction bases left unmatched: 10. The CDR3 is 18 residues long. CDR1 SGDLS and CDR2 YYNGEE come from the germline V gene. CDR3 loop: CASSVAPSGNSLYNEQFF. For the CDR3, the DNA is TGTGCCAGCAGCGTAGCGCCTAGCGGGAACTCTCTCTACAATGAGCAGTTCTTC.

The chain carries TRBV9 and TRBJ2-2; a weak D match, TRBD1 (5 bases). The CDR3 consists of 12 residues. Germline CDR1 SGDLS, CDR2 YYNGEE. The V gene lost 4 bases and the J gene lost 7 bases, with 8 bases spanning the gap. CDR3 residues: CASSKQGGELFF. In DNA form, the CDR3 reads TGTGCCAGCAGCAAGCAGGGCGGGGAGCTGTTTTTT.

The rearrangement joins TRBV6-1 to TRBJ2-1; TRBD2 agrees at 8 bases. CDR3 length: 16 amino acids. The J segment lost 9 bases and the V segment lost 3 bases, leaving 13 bases of the junction unmatched. Germline assignment: CDR1 MNHNS and CDR2 SASEGT. As DNA, the CDR3 is TGTGCCAGCAGTGAGTTTCCGACAGCGGGAGCCAGTGAGCAGTTCTTC. As protein: CASSEFPTAGASEQFF.

This rearrangement joins TRBV6-1 to TRBJ2-7; 9 nucleotides agree with TRBD2. V shed 6 bases, J shed 3 bases, and the junction held 6 bases outside the gene matches. This CDR3 comprises 14 residues. Germline V gene lookup returns CDR1 MNHNS and CDR2 SASEGT. The CDR3 loop reads CASRIAGAYYEQYF. CDR3 nucleotides: TGTGCCAGCAGGATAGCGGGAGCCTACTACGAGCAGTACTTC.

V usage is TRBV27 and J usage is TRBJ1-2, with D uncertain. Germline V CDR1 and CDR2: MNHEY, SMNVEV (reference sequence). V lost 0 bases and J 2 bases, leaving 7 bases between the germline ends. The CDR3 totals 14 residues. CDR3 in DNA: TGTGCCAGCAGTTTATCGTCAAACAACTATGGCTACACCTTC. It translates to CASSLSSNNYGYTF.

The chain employs TRBV28 and TRBJ2-5; tentatively, D is TRBD1 (6 bases). Germline CDR1 is MDHEN and CDR2 is SYDVKM. This CDR3 is built from 16 residues. Trimming left V 6 bases short and J 5 bases short, with 22 bases between. DNA for the CDR3: TGTGCCAGCAGACCCATCCTCTGGGGGCCGGTGGAGACCCAGTACTTC. Amino acid sequence: CASRPILWGPVETQYF.

The chain has TRBV10-3 and TRBJ2-7; no clear D gene. Per germline, CDR1 ENHRY and CDR2 SYGVKD. The CDR3 runs 12 residues. Trimming took 0 bases from V and 11 from J, leaving 11 bases between them. In nucleotides, the CDR3 is TGTGCCATCAGTGAGTCGCTGCAAGGAGAGTACTTC. Its translation: CAISESLQGEYF.

Details on this clone: Other DNA sequences in the sample encode the same CDR3. This sequence joins TRBV5-4 and TRBJ2-3; D gene ambiguous. V lost 0 bases to trimming and J lost 3 bases, with 5 bases between them. In germline, CDR1 is SGHNT, CDR2 YYREEE (reference sequence). This CDR3 is 13 amino acids long. CDR3 loop: CASSLDGTDTQYF. CDR3 bases: TGTGCCAGCAGCTTGGACGGGACAGATACGCAGTATTTT.

In the case of this clone: This CDR3 is also generated by other DNA sequences in the sample. The rearrangement uses TRBV9 and TRBJ2-6, with D unresolved. Trimming removed 0 bases at V and 0 bases at J, with 4 bases between. This CDR3 is 15 amino acids long. Germline V lookup: CDR1 SGDLS, CDR2 YYNGEE. The CDR3 protein is CASSVAGSGANVLTF. Written as DNA, the CDR3 is TGTGCCAGCAGCGTAGCGGGCTCTGGGGCCAACGTCCTGACTTTC.

The V gene is TRBV5-5, the J gene TRBJ1-4; a possible D gene is TRBD1 (6 bases). The CDR3 runs 13 residues. The V gene's germline CDR1 is SGHKS and CDR2 YYEKEE (reference sequence). V lost 4 bases and J lost 8, with 12 bases in between. CDR3 nucleotide sequence: TGTGCCAGCAGCACGGGACAATTCGAAAAACTGTTTTTT. Encoded protein: CASSTGQFEKLFF.

This clone came up a few times. The V call is TRBV5-1, the J call TRBJ2-1, with D maybe TRBD2 (7 bases). Trimming cost V 5 bases and J 3 bases, with 18 bases left between them. The germline gives CDR1 SGHRS, CDR2 YFSETQ. This CDR3 is built from 16 residues. The CDR3 sequence is CASSPGGGEGYNEQFF. The CDR3 DNA is TGCGCCAGCAGTCCTGGCGGGGGCGAGGGCTACAATGAGCAGTTCTTC.

In regard to this clone: At the DNA level, this CDR3 is encoded by other sequences in the same sample as well. This rearrangement joins TRBV5-1 to TRBJ2-1; TRBD2 might be the D (5 bases). The CDR3 totals 15 residues. Germline loops: CDR1 SGHRS, CDR2 YFSETQ. V lost 0 bases, J lost 0 bases, and 7 bases lay in between. For the CDR3, the DNA is TGCGCCAGCAGCTTGGCAACTAGCTCCTACAATGAGCAGTTCTTC. Protein: CASSLATSSYNEQFF.

This chain connects TRBV6-5 to TRBJ2-6; D is possibly TRBD2 (7 bases). Germline assignment: CDR1 MNHEY and CDR2 SVGAGI. The V end was cut by 7 bases, the J end by 4 bases, with 14 bases between. The CDR3 is 15 amino acids. The CDR3 DNA reads TGTGCCAGCATGGGGCGGGGGCAAGGGGCCAACGTCCTGACTTTC. Residues: CASMGRGQGANVLTF.

Turning to this clone: The same CDR3 also results from other DNA sequences found in this sample. The V and J genes are TRBV5-1 and TRBJ1-2; a possible D gene is TRBD1 (6 bases). The CDR3 totals 13 residues. V was pared by 0 bases and J by 6 bases, with 9 bases between. CDR1 is SGHRS, CDR2 YFSETQ, per germline. The CDR3 sequence is CASSLEGQNGYTF. For the CDR3, the DNA is TGCGCCAGCAGCTTGGAGGGACAAAATGGCTACACCTTC.